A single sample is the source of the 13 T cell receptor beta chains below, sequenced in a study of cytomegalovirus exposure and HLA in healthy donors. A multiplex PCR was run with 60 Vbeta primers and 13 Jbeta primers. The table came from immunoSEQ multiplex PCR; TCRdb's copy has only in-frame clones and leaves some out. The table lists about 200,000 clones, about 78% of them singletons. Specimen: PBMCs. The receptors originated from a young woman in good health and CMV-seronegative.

The CDR3 DNA sequence: TGTGCCAGCAGCTTGATGGGTGGGAGCACTGAAGCTTTCTTT. Its translation: CASSLMGGSTEAFF. The V and J genes are TRBV5-8 and TRBJ1-1; D call uncertain. The CDR3 is made up of 14 amino acids. V was cut by 1 base and J by 4 bases, with 11 bases left in between. The germline CDR1 and CDR2 sequences are SGHTS and YDEGEE.

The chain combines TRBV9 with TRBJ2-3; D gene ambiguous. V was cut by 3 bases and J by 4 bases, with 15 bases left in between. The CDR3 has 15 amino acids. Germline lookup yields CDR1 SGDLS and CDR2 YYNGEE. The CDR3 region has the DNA TGTGCCAGCAGCGCCGCCCGCGGTCGGGCAGATACGCAGTATTTT. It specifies CASSAARGRADTQYF.

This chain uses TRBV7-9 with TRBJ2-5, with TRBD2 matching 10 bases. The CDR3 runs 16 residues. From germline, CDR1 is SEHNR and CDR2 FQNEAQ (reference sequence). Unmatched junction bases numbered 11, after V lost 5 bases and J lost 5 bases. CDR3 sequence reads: CASSTRTSGDGETQYF. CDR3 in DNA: TGTGCCAGCAGCACCCGGACTAGCGGAGATGGGGAGACCCAGTACTTC.

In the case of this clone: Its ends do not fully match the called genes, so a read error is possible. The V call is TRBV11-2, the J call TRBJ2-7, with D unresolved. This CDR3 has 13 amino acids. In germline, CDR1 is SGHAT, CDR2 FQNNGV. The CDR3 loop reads CASSLERLYEQYF. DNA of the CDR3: TGTGCCAGCAGCCTAGAGCGCCTCTACGAGCAGTACTTC.

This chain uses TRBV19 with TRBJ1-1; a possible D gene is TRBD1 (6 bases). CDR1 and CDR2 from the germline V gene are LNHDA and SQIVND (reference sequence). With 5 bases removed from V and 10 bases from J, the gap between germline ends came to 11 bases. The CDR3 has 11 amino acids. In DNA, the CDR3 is TGTGCCAGTAGTGGACAGCTGGGAGCTTTCTTT. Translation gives CASSGQLGAFF.

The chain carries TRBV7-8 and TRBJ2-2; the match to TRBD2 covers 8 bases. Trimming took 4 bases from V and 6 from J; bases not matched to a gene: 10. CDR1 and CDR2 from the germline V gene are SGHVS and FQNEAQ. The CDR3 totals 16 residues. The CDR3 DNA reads TGTGCCAGCAGCTCCAGACTAGCGTCGAGTTCCGGGGAGCTGTTTTTT. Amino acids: CASSSRLASSSGELFF. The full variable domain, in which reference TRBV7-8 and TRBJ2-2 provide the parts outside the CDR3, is GAGVSQSPRYKVAKRGQDVALRCDPISGHVSLFWYQQALGQGPEFLTYFQNEAQLDKSGLPSDRFFAERPEGSVSTLKIQRTQQEDSAVYLCASSSRLASSSGELFFGEGSRLTVL.

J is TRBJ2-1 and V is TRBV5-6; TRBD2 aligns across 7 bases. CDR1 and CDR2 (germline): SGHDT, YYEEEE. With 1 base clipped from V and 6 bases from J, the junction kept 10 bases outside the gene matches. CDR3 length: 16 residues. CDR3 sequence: CASSLLDGGGGNEQFF. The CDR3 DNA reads TGTGCCAGCAGCTTGTTGGATGGCGGGGGAGGCAATGAGCAGTTCTTC.

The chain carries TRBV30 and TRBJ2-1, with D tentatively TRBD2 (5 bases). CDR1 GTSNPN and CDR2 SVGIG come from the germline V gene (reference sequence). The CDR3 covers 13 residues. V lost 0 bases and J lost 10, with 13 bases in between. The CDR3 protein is CAWSVRMGSEQFF. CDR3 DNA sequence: TGTGCCTGGAGTGTACGGATGGGGAGCGAGCAGTTCTTC.

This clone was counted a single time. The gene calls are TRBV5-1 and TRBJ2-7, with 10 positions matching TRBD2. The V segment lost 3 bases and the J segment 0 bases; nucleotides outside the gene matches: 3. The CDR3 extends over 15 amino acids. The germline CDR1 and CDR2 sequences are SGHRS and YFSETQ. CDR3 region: CASSSTSGVSYEQYF. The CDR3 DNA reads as TGCGCCAGCAGCTCAACTAGCGGGGTCTCCTACGAGCAGTACTTC.

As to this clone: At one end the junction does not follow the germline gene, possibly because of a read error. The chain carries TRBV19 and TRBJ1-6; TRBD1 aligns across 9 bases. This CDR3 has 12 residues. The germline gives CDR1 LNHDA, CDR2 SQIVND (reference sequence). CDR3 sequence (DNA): TGTGCCAGTAGCAGAGCGGGACAGGGCTTTCTCTTT. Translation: CASSRAGQGFLF. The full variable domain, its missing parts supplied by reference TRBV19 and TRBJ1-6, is DGGITQSPKYLFRKEGQNVTLSCEQNLNHDAMYWYRQDPGQGLRLIYYSQIVNDFQKGDIAEGYSVSREKKESFPLTVTSAQKNPTAFYLCASSRAGQGFLFGNGTRLTVT.

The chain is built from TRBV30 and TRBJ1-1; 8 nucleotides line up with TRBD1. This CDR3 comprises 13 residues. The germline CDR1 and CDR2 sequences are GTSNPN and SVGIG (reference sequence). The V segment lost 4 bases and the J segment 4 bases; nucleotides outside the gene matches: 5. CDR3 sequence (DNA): TGTGCCTGGACGACAGGGGAGCGCACTGAAGCTTTCTTT. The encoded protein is CAWTTGERTEAFF.

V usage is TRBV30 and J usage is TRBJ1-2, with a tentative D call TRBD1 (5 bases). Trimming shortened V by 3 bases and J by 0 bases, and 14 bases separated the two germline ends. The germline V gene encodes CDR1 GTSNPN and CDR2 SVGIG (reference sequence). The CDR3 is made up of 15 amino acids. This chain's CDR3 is CAWSDRGAANYGYTF. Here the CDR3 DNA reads TGTGCCTGGAGCGATAGGGGCGCGGCTAACTATGGCTACACCTTC.

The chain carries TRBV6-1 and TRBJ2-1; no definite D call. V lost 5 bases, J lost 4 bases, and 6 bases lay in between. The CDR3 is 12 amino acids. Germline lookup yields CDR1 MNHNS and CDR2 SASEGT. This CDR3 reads CASSKPYNEQFF. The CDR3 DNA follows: TGTGCCAGCAGTAAGCCGTACAATGAGCAGTTCTTC.